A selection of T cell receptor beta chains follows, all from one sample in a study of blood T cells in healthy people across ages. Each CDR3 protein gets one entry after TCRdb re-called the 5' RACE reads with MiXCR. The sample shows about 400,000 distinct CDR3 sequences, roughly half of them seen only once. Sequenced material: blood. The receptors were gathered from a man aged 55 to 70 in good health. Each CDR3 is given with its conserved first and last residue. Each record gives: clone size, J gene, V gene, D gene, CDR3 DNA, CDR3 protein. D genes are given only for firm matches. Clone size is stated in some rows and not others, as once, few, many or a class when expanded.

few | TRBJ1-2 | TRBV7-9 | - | TGTGCCAGCAGCTTAGCGCGGGCAGGCAACTATGGCTACACCTTC | CASSLARAGNYGYTF
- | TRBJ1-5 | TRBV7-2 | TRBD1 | TGTGCCAGCAGAAGCACAGGGGGAAGCAATCAGCCCCAGCATTTT | CASRSTGGSNQPQHF
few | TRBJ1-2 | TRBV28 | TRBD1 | TGTGCCAGCAGAGTGGACAGGGCGGACTATGGCTACACCTTC | CASRVDRADYGYTF
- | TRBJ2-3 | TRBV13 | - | TGTGCCAGCAGCACCCCGGACCTGGGAGCAGATACGCAGTATTTT | CASSTPDLGADTQYF
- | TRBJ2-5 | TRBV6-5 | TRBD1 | TGTGCCAGCAGTCCCCAAATCGACAGGGGAGAGACCCAGTACTTC | CASSPQIDRGETQYF
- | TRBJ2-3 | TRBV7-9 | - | TGTGCCAGCACCCCGACGGTAGATACGCAGTATTTT | CASTPTVDTQYF
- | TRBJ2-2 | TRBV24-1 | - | TGTGCCACCAGTGATTTGGCTAGCAGTAACACCGGGGAGCTGTTTTTT | CATSDLASSNTGELFF
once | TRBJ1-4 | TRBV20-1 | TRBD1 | TGCAGTGCTAGACCCTACCTACAGGGGGTACGGGAAAAACTGTTTTTT | CSARPYLQGVREKLFF
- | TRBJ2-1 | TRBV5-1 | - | TGCGCCAGCAGCGAAGGGACGGACAATGAGCAGTTCTTC | CASSEGTDNEQFF
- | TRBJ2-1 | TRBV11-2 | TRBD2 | TGTGCCAGCAGCGTCCAGGGACTAGCTACAAAGGGGCAGTTCTTC | CASSVQGLATKGQFF
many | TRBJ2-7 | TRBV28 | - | TGTGCCAGCAGGAGCTCTGTTGGTTTGGGGTACGAGCAGTACTTC | CASRSSVGLGYEQYF
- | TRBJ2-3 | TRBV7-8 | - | TGTGCCAGCAGCCCAGATACACCCAGCACAGATACGCAGTATTTT | CASSPDTPSTDTQYF
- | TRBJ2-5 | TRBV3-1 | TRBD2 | TGTGCCATCAGGCCCACTAGCGAAGAGACCCAGTACTTC | CAIRPTSEETQYF